This entry features one T cell receptor beta chain sequence. Its antigen is unidentified. The data were taken from a study of shared clonotypes between healthy human individuals. Study-level findings and limits: The authors expected sequencing depth to affect clonotype sharing among donors. Non-shared clonotypes showed lower generation probabilities than clonotypes common to all four donors.

Original processing methods: ImmunoSEQ yielded junction-only sequences lacking quality scores, so filtering differed. Libraries were prepared by immunoSEQ multiplex PCR; TCRdb keeps only in-frame clonotypes and omits some of them. From that table come the V and J calls and clone size; the DNA was used to work out D and trimming. The data hold some 1,100,000 clones, with more than 75% observed a single time. Investigators divided CD4+ cells into CD45RA+ naive and CD45RA-negative memory subsets. The sequenced sample was memory CD4+ T cells from PBMCs. Subset reported: CD45RA-negative fraction. This receptor was identified in a man aged 18 to 30 in good health. Some clones in this sample may be carry-over from other donors' samples.

The CDR3 sequence: CASSPETGAEQYF. CDR3 in DNA: TGTGCCAGCTCACCAGAGACAGGGGCCGAGCAGTACTTC. V usage is TRBV18 and J usage is TRBJ2-7, with 8 bases that match TRBD1. Trimming cost V 2 bases and J 6 bases; bases outside gene matches: 3. CDR1 is KGHSH, CDR2 LQKENI, per germline. This CDR3 is 13 amino acids long.